Listed below are T cell receptor beta chains from one sample, sequenced in a study of CD8 T cells in ankylosing spondylitis. Each CDR3 protein is one row after TCRdb ran MiXCR on the 5' RACE reads. The sample consists of fewer than 250,000 distinct CDR3 sequences, roughly 32% of them appearing once. The sequenced material came from blood, either unsorted or a sorted T cell fraction (not recorded which). These receptors were taken from a male donor with ankylosing spondylitis or in good health (not recorded which). Each CDR3 is given with its conserved first and last residue. Fields, in order: V gene, clone size, J gene, D gene, CDR3 protein. The D gene is left open where the match is weak. Size is omitted from some rows. Given values are once, few, many or a class for expanded clones.

V gene: TRBV5-1; clone size: .; J gene: TRBJ2-7; D gene: .; CDR3 protein: CASRLDGGYEQYF
V gene: TRBV11-2; clone size: .; J gene: TRBJ1-5; D gene: .; CDR3 protein: CASSLRGYSNQPQHF
V gene: TRBV20-1; clone size: .; J gene: TRBJ2-6; D gene: TRBD2; CDR3 protein: CSARHGLAGVGANVLTF
V gene: TRBV29-1; clone size: .; J gene: TRBJ1-2; D gene: .; CDR3 protein: CILGGYTF
V gene: TRBV12-3/TRBV12-4; clone size: many; J gene: TRBJ2-2; D gene: .; CDR3 protein: CASRRGAGELFF
V gene: TRBV18; clone size: .; J gene: TRBJ2-7; D gene: .; CDR3 protein: CASSRQVSYEQYF
V gene: TRBV5-5; clone size: .; J gene: TRBJ2-1; D gene: .; CDR3 protein: CASTGHGNEQFF
V gene: TRBV5-1; clone size: few; J gene: TRBJ2-1; D gene: .; CDR3 protein: CASSISGLADYNEQFF
V gene: TRBV9; clone size: .; J gene: TRBJ2-1; D gene: TRBD1; CDR3 protein: CASSVGTGGGGNEQFF
V gene: TRBV20-1; clone size: .; J gene: TRBJ1-1; D gene: .; CDR3 protein: CSARAPQGISEAFF
V gene: TRBV7-9; clone size: .; J gene: TRBJ2-4; D gene: .; CDR3 protein: CASSSYRLAKNIQYF
V gene: TRBV9; clone size: few; J gene: TRBJ1-5; D gene: .; CDR3 protein: CASSVGPQGGQPQHF
V gene: TRBV5-1; clone size: .; J gene: TRBJ2-1; D gene: TRBD1; CDR3 protein: CASGTGGGDEQFF
V gene: TRBV6-1; clone size: .; J gene: TRBJ2-3; D gene: TRBD1; CDR3 protein: CASSARDRDWDITDTQYF
V gene: TRBV5-6; clone size: .; J gene: TRBJ2-7; D gene: TRBD1; CDR3 protein: CASGFRDSSSYEQYF
V gene: TRBV14; clone size: .; J gene: TRBJ2-3; D gene: TRBD1; CDR3 protein: CASSPDRGQGEHTQYF
V gene: TRBV11-3; clone size: .; J gene: TRBJ2-3; D gene: TRBD2; CDR3 protein: CASSLFSGGADTQYF
V gene: TRBV5-6; clone size: .; J gene: TRBJ2-7; D gene: .; CDR3 protein: CASSSGRGLLTYEQYF
V gene: TRBV10-2; clone size: .; J gene: TRBJ2-5; D gene: .; CDR3 protein: CASRGISETQYF
V gene: TRBV12-3/TRBV12-4; clone size: .; J gene: TRBJ2-1; D gene: .; CDR3 protein: CASSLVGGESNNEQFF
V gene: TRBV10-3; clone size: .; J gene: TRBJ2-1; D gene: .; CDR3 protein: CAISERLGEQFF
V gene: TRBV7-3; clone size: few; J gene: TRBJ2-7; D gene: TRBD2; CDR3 protein: CASSFGGIPYEQYF
V gene: TRBV30; clone size: few; J gene: TRBJ1-1; D gene: .; CDR3 protein: CAWSRGITEAFF
V gene: TRBV20-1; clone size: .; J gene: TRBJ2-1; D gene: .; CDR3 protein: CSAARLEGYNEQFF
V gene: TRBV7-9; clone size: few; J gene: TRBJ2-7; D gene: TRBD2; CDR3 protein: CASSRVGGSSYEQYF
V gene: TRBV29-1; clone size: .; J gene: TRBJ2-1; D gene: TRBD2; CDR3 protein: CSEIGGVYNEQFF
V gene: TRBV12-3/TRBV12-4; clone size: .; J gene: TRBJ2-7; D gene: .; CDR3 protein: CASSSNRVTEQYF
V gene: TRBV7-2; clone size: .; J gene: TRBJ2-2; D gene: TRBD1; CDR3 protein: CASSLGPGGLNGELFF
V gene: TRBV20-1; clone size: .; J gene: TRBJ2-6; D gene: .; CDR3 protein: CSARFLLGSGANVLTF
V gene: TRBV29-1; clone size: .; J gene: TRBJ2-2; D gene: TRBD2; CDR3 protein: CSVDGLAGEANTGELFF
V gene: TRBV13; clone size: .; J gene: TRBJ1-1; D gene: .; CDR3 protein: CASSTLRGTEAFF
V gene: TRBV5-8; clone size: .; J gene: TRBJ2-1; D gene: .; CDR3 protein: CASSAGAASYNEQFF
V gene: TRBV27; clone size: .; J gene: TRBJ2-1; D gene: .; CDR3 protein: CASSLTGSLVNEQFF
V gene: TRBV6-1; clone size: few; J gene: TRBJ2-3; D gene: .; CDR3 protein: CASRRSVGTDTQYF
V gene: TRBV6-5; clone size: few; J gene: TRBJ1-2; D gene: TRBD1; CDR3 protein: CASSSRDRGFYGYTF
V gene: TRBV12-3/TRBV12-4; clone size: .; J gene: TRBJ1-2; D gene: .; CDR3 protein: CASSFLGGSYGYTF
V gene: TRBV10-3; clone size: .; J gene: TRBJ2-5; D gene: .; CDR3 protein: CAISDRQETQYF
V gene: TRBV10-3; clone size: .; J gene: TRBJ1-4; D gene: .; CDR3 protein: CAISDARGTNEKLFF
V gene: TRBV20-1; clone size: many; J gene: TRBJ1-1; D gene: .; CDR3 protein: CSASRQNTEAFF
V gene: TRBV5-1; clone size: .; J gene: TRBJ2-3; D gene: TRBD2; CDR3 protein: CASSWTSLMMGTQYF
V gene: TRBV20-1; clone size: many; J gene: TRBJ2-5; D gene: TRBD1; CDR3 protein: CSARIQGAQETQYF
V gene: TRBV29-1; clone size: many; J gene: TRBJ2-7; D gene: TRBD1; CDR3 protein: CSVEDPGTEAYEQYF
V gene: TRBV6-5; clone size: .; J gene: TRBJ2-2; D gene: TRBD2; CDR3 protein: CASSYVGGGTGELFF
V gene: TRBV28; clone size: .; J gene: TRBJ2-3; D gene: TRBD1; CDR3 protein: CASSLTGGGPDTQYF
V gene: TRBV12-3/TRBV12-4; clone size: .; J gene: TRBJ2-7; D gene: .; CDR3 protein: CASKFEAAGGTYEQYF
V gene: TRBV6-5; clone size: .; J gene: TRBJ1-2; D gene: .; CDR3 protein: CASSYSPSNYGYTF
V gene: TRBV20-1; clone size: .; J gene: TRBJ2-1; D gene: TRBD2; CDR3 protein: CSASGGAVYEQFF
V gene: TRBV5-1; clone size: few; J gene: TRBJ1-6; D gene: .; CDR3 protein: CASSLVYRDTPLHF
V gene: TRBV20-1; clone size: few; J gene: TRBJ2-7; D gene: .; CDR3 protein: CSARAHQGRGEQYF
V gene: TRBV10-3; clone size: few; J gene: TRBJ2-7; D gene: .; CDR3 protein: CAISERRGEDYEQYF
V gene: TRBV5-1; clone size: few; J gene: TRBJ2-3; D gene: TRBD1; CDR3 protein: CASSTGQFTDTQYF